The present TCR gamma chain was sequenced within a study of gamma-delta chains in newborns, infants, children. Study at large: Microbial exposure reportedly drives polyclonal innate γδ T cell expansion after birth.

TCRdb reprocessed the reads using CATT. In the table there are about 1,700 gamma-chain clones, around 10% of which are singletons. This clone was counted between two and nine times. Mismatch with germline at one junction end may stem from a read error. This CDR3 contains 17 residues. Germline CDR1 is GITISATS and CDR2 is ISYDGTV (reference sequence). This TCR derives from a child who was a newborn, infant or young child, either healthy, febrile or measles-vaccinated (not recorded which). Sequenced: blood. The V call is TRGV9, the J call TRGJP. The CDR3 reads CASWEVLAELGKKIKVF. In DNA form, the CDR3 reads TGTGCCTCGTGGGAGGTGCTGGCAGAGCTGGGTAAAAAAATCAAGGTATTT.